The 20 T cell receptor beta chains below were found in one sample sequenced in a study of T cell clonality in common variable immunodeficiency. The antigens of these receptors remain unknown. Some clones are missing from TCRdb's copy, which holds only in-frame ones; the method was immunoSEQ multiplex PCR. Singletons are absent from the sample, which has 25,000 to 35,000 clones. Study-wide results and limits: Reportedly, TCR beta sequences from common variable immunodeficiency showed fewer deletions and N-nucleotide insertions.

Sequenced material: peripheral blood mononuclear cells. The receptors derive from a human donor with common variable immunodeficiency.

The CDR3: CASSEILAGVTETQYF. Incomplete CDR3 DNA: TGTGCCAGCAGTGAAATTCTAGCGGGAGTGACAGAGACC. J is TRBJ2-5 and V is TRBV6-1; TRBD2 matches 10 bases. The read terminates 3 residues before the CDR3 end, so the remaining end is supplied by the germline J gene. The CDR3 consists of 16 residues. The germline V gene encodes CDR1 MNHNS and CDR2 SASEGT. Trimming removed 2 bases from V and 4 bases from J; junction bases left unmatched: 7.

In this sample, this clone turned up many times. The CDR3 end is not reached by the read, which stops 3 residues before it; the germline J gene fills it in. The rearrangement uses TRBV20-1 and TRBJ2-1, with TRBD2 as a possible D gene (6 bases). CDR3 length: 14 residues. Deletions cut 3 bases from V and 4 bases from J, with 13 bases between. The germline V gene has CDR1 DFQATT and CDR2 SNEGSKA (reference sequence). Incomplete CDR3 DNA: TGCAGTGCTAGCGGGTCAGGGACTTACAATGAG. Its protein product is CSASGSGTYNE. The CDR3 in its entirety is CSASGSGTYNEQFF.

This clone was seen more than once but under ten times. The CDR3 end lies 3 residues beyond the end of the read and is filled in from the germline J gene. The V and J genes are TRBV19 and TRBJ1-1; tentative D call: TRBD1 (5 bases). Trimming cost V 5 bases and J 0 bases, with 13 bases left between them. This CDR3 contains 15 residues. CDR1 is LNHDA, CDR2 SQIVND, per germline (reference sequence). The DNA read from the CDR3 is TGTGCCAGTAGTTCCTCGGACAAAATGAACACTGAA. Translating it yields CASSSSDKMNTE. The whole CDR3 reads CASSSSDKMNTEAFF.

This clone was detected many times. The missing CDR3 end, 3 residues past where the read stops, is filled in from the germline J gene. J is TRBJ2-4 and V is TRBV7-2; no clear D. The CDR3 is made up of 12 amino acids. The germline gives CDR1 SGHTA, CDR2 FQGNSA. The CDR3 is CASSLIRSFQYF. The sequenced CDR3 bases are TGTGCCAGCAGCTTAATCAGGTCCTTT. Filled out from reference TRBV7-2 and TRBJ2-4, the complete variable domain reads GAGVSQSPSNKVTEKGKDVELRCDPISGHTALYWYRQSLGQGLEFLIYFQGNSAPDKSGLPSDRFSAERTGGSVSTLTIQRTQQEDSAVYLCASSLIRSFQYFGAGTRLSVL.

This clone was recorded at least ten times. The read terminates 3 residues ahead of where the CDR3 ends, so the germline J gene completes it. This chain connects TRBV5-1 to TRBJ2-7; TRBD2 aligns across 8 bases. This CDR3 contains 15 residues. Looked up from germline, CDR1 is SGHRS and CDR2 is YFSETQ. Trimming at V came to 4 bases and at J to 5 bases, leaving 11 bases not matched to a gene. CDR3 loop: CASSKGLVLLHEQYF. CDR3 DNA (partial): TGCGCCAGCAGCAAGGGACTAGTGCTCCTCCACGAG. The full variable domain, completed using reference TRBV5-1 and TRBJ2-7, is KAGVTQTPRYLIKTRGQQVTLSCSPISGHRSVSWYQQTPGQGLQFLFEYFSETQRNKGNFPGRFSGRQFSNSRSEMNVSTLELGDSALYLCASSKGLVLLHEQYFGPGTRLTVT.

This clone was seen repeatedly, ten times or more. The sequenced fragment ends 3 residues before the CDR3 boundary, so the rest is inferred from the germline J gene. V gene TRBV19 combines with J gene TRBJ2-1; D is uncertain. The CDR3 contains 11 residues. V lost 7 bases and J 4 bases, leaving 5 bases between the germline ends. CDR1 and CDR2 (germline): LNHDA, SQIVND (reference sequence). The sequenced CDR3 bases are TGTGCCAGTAATAGTTACAATGAG. Its translation: CASNSYNE. The CDR3 in full is CASNSYNEQFF.

In the case of this clone: The read falls 3 residues short of the CDR3 end, and the missing part is taken from the germline J gene. The rearrangement joins TRBV30 to TRBJ2-7; D remains ambiguous. Trimming pared 1 base from V and 5 bases from J, leaving 6 bases between. Germline values: CDR1 GTSNPN, CDR2 SVGIG (reference sequence). This CDR3 has 11 residues. The CDR3 bases that were read are TGTGCCTGGAGTGGCCGGGACGAG. It specifies CAWSGRDE. The whole CDR3 region reads CAWSGRDEQYF. The full variable domain, rest sourced from reference TRBV30 and TRBJ2-7, is SQTIHQWPATLVQPVGSPLSLECTVEGTSNPNLYWYRQAAGRGLQLLFYSVGIGQISSEVPQNLSASRPQDRQFILSSKKLLLSDSGFYLCAWSGRDEQYFGPGTRLTVT.

Many counts were recorded for this clone. Read coverage stops 3 residues before the CDR3 terminus; the germline J gene supplies the remainder. The chain has TRBV2 and TRBJ1-1; D is unresolved. The V gene lost 4 bases and the J gene lost 1 base, with 13 bases spanning the gap. CDR1 is SNHLY and CDR2 is FYNNEI in the germline V gene. The CDR3 extends over 15 amino acids. The CDR3 bases that were read are TGTGCCAGCAGTGGGTTCATACCGCGGAACACTGAA. Translated, it gives CASSGFIPRNTE. The CDR3 reads in full as CASSGFIPRNTEAFF.

This clone was counted many times. The CDR3 extends 3 residues past the end of the read, so its final part is completed from the germline J gene. The rearrangement joins TRBV4-1 to TRBJ2-1, with TRBD2 matching 11 bases. The CDR3 consists of 17 residues. CDR1 and CDR2 from the germline V gene are MGHRA and YSYEKL. V shed 4 bases, J shed 7 bases, and the junction held 12 bases outside the gene matches. The CDR3 reads CASSPLAGAGYGNEQFF. The covered CDR3 bases are TGCGCCAGCAGCCCACTAGCGGGAGCCGGCTATGGGAATGAG.

This clone was counted at least ten times. The CDR3 end lies 3 residues beyond the end of the read and is filled in from the germline J gene. The rearrangement uses TRBV20-1 and TRBJ2-1; D is possibly TRBD2 (6 bases). Germline loops: CDR1 DFQATT, CDR2 SNEGSKA (reference sequence). Deletions cut 5 bases from V and 0 bases from J, with 14 bases between. The CDR3 has 15 residues. The sequenced CDR3 bases are TGCAGTGCTTTCGCGGGACTCGACTCCTACAATGAG. Translating it yields CSAFAGLDSYNE. The whole CDR3 protein reads CSAFAGLDSYNEQFF.

Remarks on this clone: The missing CDR3 end, 3 residues past where the read stops, is filled in from the germline J gene. The chain links TRBV5-1 to TRBJ2-2; 7 bases match TRBD2. This CDR3 is built from 14 residues. With V trimmed by 0 bases and J by 5 bases, 1 base remained unmatched. Germline values: CDR1 SGHRS, CDR2 YFSETQ. Incomplete CDR3 DNA: TGCGCCAGCAGCTTGGAAGCGGGAACCGGGGAG. Protein sequence: CASSLEAGTGE. The whole CDR3 protein reads CASSLEAGTGELFF.

Concerning this clone: The read terminates 3 residues ahead of where the CDR3 ends, so the germline J gene completes it. This chain joins TRBV2 and TRBJ1-6, with D uncertain. The CDR3 runs to 15 residues. V dropped 6 bases and J dropped 5 bases, with 14 bases sitting between them. Germline CDR1 reads SNHLY; CDR2 reads FYNNEI. CDR3 amino acids: CASRGEGSDNSPLHF. Incomplete CDR3 DNA: TGTGCCAGCAGAGGAGAAGGGTCCGATAATTCACCC.

Note on this clone: The read ends 3 residues shy of where the CDR3 ends; the end is completed using the germline J gene. The chain combines TRBV20-1 with TRBJ1-2, with 8 bases lining up with TRBD1. After removal of 3 bases from V and 4 bases from J, the junction contained 7 bases not matched to a gene. Germline CDR1 DFQATT, CDR2 SNEGSKA (reference sequence). The CDR3 covers 14 residues. CDR3 protein: CSARLQGAGYGYTF. Partial CDR3 DNA: TGCAGTGCTAGGCTCCAGGGGGCCGGCTATGGC.

This clone came up many times. The DNA read from the CDR3 is TGCAGCGTTTCTTGGAACACCGGGGAG. This codes for CSVSWNTGE. The CDR3, in full, reads CSVSWNTGELFF. The rearrangement joins TRBV29-1 to TRBJ2-2; D not certain. The read finishes 3 residues shy of the CDR3 end, and the germline J gene is used to complete it. This CDR3 comprises 12 residues. CDR1 and CDR2 (germline): SQVTM, ANQGSEA. V lost 5 bases and J 1 base, leaving 5 bases between the germline ends.

Note on this clone: The CDR3 end is not reached by the read, which stops 3 residues before it; the germline J gene fills it in. The chain joins TRBV2 to TRBJ2-7, with 12 bases matching TRBD1. Unmatched junction bases numbered 6, after V lost 5 bases and J lost 4 bases. The germline CDR1 and CDR2 sequences are SNHLY and FYNNEI. The CDR3 has 15 residues. CDR3 DNA (partial): TGTGCCAGCAGTAAAGGGACAGGGGGCATGTACGAG. It is translated as CASSKGTGGMYE. In full, the CDR3 reads CASSKGTGGMYEQYF.

This clone was seen ten or more times. The sequence runs out 3 residues before the end of the CDR3; the remainder is reconstructed from the germline J gene. This chain uses TRBV7-8 with TRBJ2-7; 9 nucleotides match TRBD1. The CDR3 is 14 residues long. Germline V gives CDR1 SGHVS, CDR2 FQNEAQ. V lost 6 bases and J lost 1; bases outside the gene matches: 4. The CDR3 spells CASRPGTGSYEQYF. The covered CDR3 bases are TGTGCCAGCAGACCGGGGACAGGGTCCTACGAG.

This clone was picked up many times. The read ends 3 residues early relative to the CDR3; the germline J gene fills the gap. This sequence joins TRBV20-1 and TRBJ2-7, with 7 bases fitting TRBD2. This CDR3 spans 15 amino acids. CDR1 and CDR2 from the germline V gene are DFQATT and SNEGSKA (reference sequence). Trimming took 6 bases from V and 4 from J; bases not matched to a gene: 15. CDR3 amino acids: CSANNDRGSFYEQYF. The CDR3 DNA, read in part, is TGCAGTGCCAACAACGACCGCGGGAGTTTTTACGAG.

This clone has at least ten counts. The read terminates 3 residues ahead of where the CDR3 ends, so the germline J gene completes it. The chain is built from TRBV5-1 and TRBJ2-5; 8 nucleotides line up with TRBD2. Germline CDR1 is SGHRS and CDR2 is YFSETQ. J gave up 2 bases and V 5 bases, and 20 bases lay outside the gene matches. The CDR3 runs 19 residues. CDR3 sequence: CASRHKELAEVSGQETQYF. Incomplete CDR3 DNA: TGCGCCAGCAGACATAAGGAACTAGCGGAGGTGTCAGGGCAAGAGACC.

This clone was found a few times. Sequencing ends 3 residues short of the CDR3 end; the germline J gene provides the rest. V gene TRBV19 combines with J gene TRBJ1-2; D gene unclear. The CDR3 covers 12 residues. Between the trimmed V and J ends, which lost 3 bases and 5 bases, there was a span of 7 bases. CDR1 is LNHDA and CDR2 is SQIVND in the germline V gene (reference sequence). CDR3 protein: CASSMYRYGYTF. CDR3 DNA, as far as it was read: TGTGCCAGTAGTATGTATAGATATGGC.

This clone was found many times. The read is 3 residues too short to cover the CDR3 end, so that end is filled in from the germline J gene. The V call is TRBV18, the J call TRBJ2-3, with 8 bases identical to TRBD1. Germline CDR1 and CDR2: KGHSH and LQKENI. V gave up 6 bases and J gave up 2 bases; unmatched junction bases: 13. The CDR3 length is 17 residues. The CDR3 DNA, read in part, is TGTGCCAGCTCGTCTATCCCTCCGACAGGGGTCACAGATACG. The encoded protein is CASSSIPPTGVTDT. The whole CDR3 reads CASSSIPPTGVTDTQYF.